This T cell receptor beta chain was sequenced in a study of blood T cells in healthy people across ages. J gave up 0 bases and V 6 bases, and 7 bases lay outside the gene matches. The CDR3 has 15 residues. Germline CDR1 and CDR2: MNHEY and SMNVEV (reference sequence). For the second PCR, which ran for about 7 to 11 cycles, a sample-barcoded 5' primer and a J-beta primer mix were used. Each CDR3 protein is one row after TCRdb ran MiXCR on the 5' RACE reads. The sample has about 690,000 distinct CDR3 sequences; less than 45% are singletons. The sequence derives from an elderly man in good health. The source material was blood. The V and J genes are TRBV27 and TRBJ2-5; 7 nucleotides align to TRBD2. The CDR3 coding sequence is TGTGCCAGCAGGCGGACTAGTGGGTACCAAGAGACCCAGTACTTC. Translation: CASRRTSGYQETQYF.